This entry features one TCR beta chain sequence. The antigen is not known. J was trimmed by 5 bases and V by 3 bases; bases with no gene match: 6. This CDR3 is 16 amino acids long. The data are from a study of cytomegalovirus exposure and HLA in healthy donors. General study results and limits: The listing of 150 to 200 TCR beta chains classed them as cytomegalovirus-associated. Cytomegalovirus status, reportedly, was diagnosed with high specificity and sensitivity by the classifier.

PCR primers comprised 60 Vbeta and 13 Jbeta primers. The protocol was immunoSEQ multiplex PCR, while the TCRdb copy is restricted to in-frame clones and leaves out a portion. The table has roughly 190,000 clones, 62% seen once. The TCR sequence derives from a man in his forties or fifties in good health and CMV-seronegative. The chain recombines TRBV23-1 with TRBJ1-6; 8 bases agree with TRBD1. TRBV23-1 is flagged as an ORF with uncertain function. The sequenced sample was PBMCs. The CDR3 protein is CASSHLRDRHNSPLHF. Written as DNA, the CDR3 is TGCGCCAGCAGTCACCTCCGGGACAGGCATAATTCACCCCTCCACTTT.